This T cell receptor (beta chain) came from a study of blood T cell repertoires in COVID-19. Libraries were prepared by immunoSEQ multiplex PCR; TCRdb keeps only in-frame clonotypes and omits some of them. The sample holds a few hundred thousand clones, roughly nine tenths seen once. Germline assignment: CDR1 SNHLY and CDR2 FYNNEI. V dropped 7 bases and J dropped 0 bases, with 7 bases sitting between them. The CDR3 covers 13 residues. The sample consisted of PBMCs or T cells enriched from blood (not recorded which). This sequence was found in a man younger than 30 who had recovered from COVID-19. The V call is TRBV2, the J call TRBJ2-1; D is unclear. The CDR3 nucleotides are TGTGCCAGCAATCAGGACTCCTACAATGAGCAGTTCTTC. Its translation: CASNQDSYNEQFF. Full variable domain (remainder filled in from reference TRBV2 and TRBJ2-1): EPEVTQTPSHQVTQMGQEVILRCVPISNHLYFYWYRQILGQKVEFLVSFYNNEISEKSEIFDDQFSVERPDGSNFTLKIRSTKLEDSAMYFCASNQDSYNEQFFGPGTRLTVL.